The 31 T cell receptor beta chains below come from one sample, sequenced in a study of cytomegalovirus exposure and HLA in healthy donors. The PCR ran on 60 Vbeta and 13 Jbeta primers. The repertoire was sequenced with immunoSEQ multiplex PCR; TCRdb's copy has only in-frame clones and lacks some. The sample lists just over 150,000 clones, about 86% occurring once. The sample comprised PBMCs. All receptors come from a young woman in good health and CMV-seronegative.

This chain connects TRBV7-6 to TRBJ2-1, with D possibly being TRBD2 (7 bases). CDR1 is SGHVS and CDR2 is FNYEAQ in the germline V gene. V was cut by 5 bases and J by 8 bases, with 10 bases left in between. This CDR3 comprises 12 residues. CDR3 nucleotide sequence: TGTGCCAGCAGCCTAGGGGGGGATGAGCAGTTCTTC. Translated, it gives CASSLGGDEQFF.

J is TRBJ1-4 and V is TRBV28; D is unresolved. Germline CDR1 and CDR2: MDHEN and SYDVKM. CDR3 length: 16 amino acids. The V and J ends lost 2 bases and 0 bases respectively, with 10 bases between them. CDR3 in amino acids: CASSLRGGPTNEKLFF. The DNA for the CDR3 is TGTGCCAGCAGTTTACGGGGAGGGCCAACTAATGAAAAACTGTTTTTT.

The chain couples TRBV30 to TRBJ2-2; D perhaps matches TRBD1 (5 bases). The V end lost 5 bases, the J end lost 1 base, and 11 bases lay between the germline ends. The CDR3 spans 14 residues. Germline assignment: CDR1 GTSNPN and CDR2 SVGIG (reference sequence). The CDR3 DNA sequence: TGTGCCTGGGCCTATCAGGGGAACACCGGGGAGCTGTTTTTT. It is translated as CAWAYQGNTGELFF.

The chain links TRBV10-1 to TRBJ2-5, with 7 bases matching TRBD2. This CDR3 has 13 residues. Trimming cost V 3 bases and J 2 bases; bases outside gene matches: 0. The germline gives CDR1 WNHNN, CDR2 SYGVQD (reference sequence). This chain's CDR3 is CASSDSGQETQYF. The CDR3, as DNA: TGCGCCAGCAGTGATAGCGGGCAAGAGACCCAGTACTTC.

The chain has TRBV30 and TRBJ2-7; 7 nucleotides align to TRBD1. Unmatched junction bases numbered 3, after V lost 5 bases and J lost 5 bases. Germline lookup yields CDR1 GTSNPN and CDR2 SVGIG (reference sequence). This CDR3 comprises 11 residues. The CDR3 here is CAWDRVNEQYF. CDR3 DNA sequence: TGTGCCTGGGACAGGGTGAACGAGCAGTACTTC. The whole variable domain, remainder taken from reference TRBV30 and TRBJ2-7, is SQTIHQWPATLVQPVGSPLSLECTVEGTSNPNLYWYRQAAGRGLQLLFYSVGIGQISSEVPQNLSASRPQDRQFILSSKKLLLSDSGFYLCAWDRVNEQYFGPGTRLTVT.

The chain carries TRBV28 and TRBJ2-3; 8 bases fit TRBD2. CDR1 and CDR2 from the germline V gene are MDHEN and SYDVKM. V lost 3 bases to trimming and J lost 4 bases; unmatched junction nucleotides: 6. The CDR3 runs to 15 residues. The CDR3 loop is CASSFGGAGADTQYF. The DNA of the CDR3 is TGTGCCAGCAGTTTCGGGGGGGCAGGGGCAGATACGCAGTATTTT.

This chain joins TRBV11-1 and TRBJ1-2; D unresolved. Germline loops: CDR1 SGHAT, CDR2 FQDESV (reference sequence). The CDR3 has 14 amino acids. V lost 6 bases and J lost 3, with 14 bases in between. The CDR3 DNA is TGTGCCAGCAGACGTTCTGCCACGGACTATGGCTACACCTTC. It yields the protein CASRRSATDYGYTF.

The rearrangement joins TRBV6-5 to TRBJ2-7, with a tentative D call TRBD1 (5 bases). Germline V gives CDR1 MNHEY, CDR2 SVGAGI. The length of the CDR3 is 13 residues. Trimming removed 2 bases at V and 5 bases at J, with 10 bases between. This CDR3 reads CASSYGRAHEQYF. Here the CDR3 DNA reads TGTGCCAGCAGTTACGGCAGGGCCCACGAGCAGTACTTC.

The V and J genes are TRBV11-2 and TRBJ1-1; 7 nucleotides agree with TRBD1. The V gene end was trimmed by 4 bases and the J gene end by 8 bases; junction bases not matched to a gene: 7. This CDR3 has 13 amino acids. Germline V CDR1 and CDR2: SGHAT, FQNNGV. The CDR3, as DNA: TGTGCCAGCAGCTGGGGGTCGGACAGGGAAGCTTTCTTT. Protein product: CASSWGSDREAFF.

The rearrangement joins TRBV5-5 to TRBJ1-1; possibly TRBD1 for D (5 bases). This CDR3 is built from 14 residues. Trimming took off 2 bases at V and 1 base at J, with 9 bases between the two ends. Germline V gives CDR1 SGHKS, CDR2 YYEKEE (reference sequence). Here the CDR3 DNA reads TGTGCCAGCAGCTTTGGGGCAGGGAACACTGAAGCTTTCTTT. This encodes CASSFGAGNTEAFF. The complete variable domain, with remaining parts taken from reference TRBV5-5 and TRBJ1-1, reads DAGVTQSPTHLIKTRGQQVTLRCSPISGHKSVSWYQQVLGQGPQFIFQYYEKEERGRGNFPDRFSARQFPNYSSELNVNALLLGDSALYLCASSFGAGNTEAFFGQGTRLTVV.

A single count supports this clone. The rearrangement uses TRBV28 and TRBJ2-3; TRBD2 aligns across 9 bases. The germline V gene has CDR1 MDHEN and CDR2 SYDVKM. The CDR3 sequence is 14 residues long. The CDR3 region is CASRLAGITDTQYF. The CDR3 DNA reads TGTGCGTCTAGGCTAGCGGGGATCACAGATACGCAGTATTTT.

The chain combines TRBV7-9 with TRBJ1-1; 7 nucleotides agree with TRBD1. V gave up 2 bases and J gave up 8 bases; unmatched junction bases: 8. The germline gives CDR1 SEHNR, CDR2 FQNEAQ (reference sequence). CDR3 length: 14 amino acids. DNA for the CDR3: TGTGCCAGCAGCTTAATCGACAGGGATACAGAAGCTTTCTTT. Protein product: CASSLIDRDTEAFF.

The CDR3 DNA sequence: TGTGCTAGTGGTTTGTCAGTAACGTACGAGCAGTACTTC. Protein: CASGLSVTYEQYF. The gene calls are TRBV12-5 and TRBJ2-7; D not certain. Germline assignment: CDR1 LGHNT and CDR2 FRNRAP. The CDR3 totals 13 residues. V shed 2 bases and J shed 4 bases, with 9 bases lying between them.

A remark on this clone: Other nucleotide sequences in the sample specify the same CDR3. The chain uses TRBV10-3 and TRBJ2-5; TRBD2 agrees at 11 bases. V gave up 6 bases and J gave up 3 bases; unmatched junction bases: 6. This CDR3 region has 15 residues. CDR1 is ENHRY, CDR2 SYGVKD, per germline. CDR3 residues: CAISRLAGHEETQYF. The CDR3 DNA reads TGTGCCATCAGCCGACTAGCGGGGCACGAAGAGACCCAGTACTTC.

The chain links TRBV5-1 to TRBJ2-1; 7 nucleotides agree with TRBD2. V was clipped by 2 bases and J by 8 bases; unmatched bases: 13. CDR1 is SGHRS and CDR2 is YFSETQ in the germline V gene. This CDR3 has 16 amino acids. The CDR3 bases are TGCGCCAGCAGCTTTGGGACGAGGTGGCGGGAGCATGAGCAGTTCTTC. It translates to CASSFGTRWREHEQFF.

The count of this clone is one. The chain joins TRBV10-2 to TRBJ2-2; no reliable D call. Germline values: CDR1 WSHSY, CDR2 SAAADI. V lost 2 bases to trimming and J lost 4 bases, with 5 bases between them. The CDR3 sequence is 13 residues long. For the CDR3, the DNA is TGCGCCAGCAGTGAGCTTATCACCGGGGAGCTGTTTTTT. As protein: CASSELITGELFF.

This clone was seen once. The V call is TRBV20-1, the J call TRBJ1-2, with D tentatively TRBD1 (5 bases). The CDR3 runs 11 residues. The ends were cut back, 5 bases at V and 5 bases at J, with 9 bases in the middle. Per germline, CDR1 DFQATT and CDR2 SNEGSKA (reference sequence). CDR3 in amino acids: CSAQGWYGYTF. CDR3 sequence (DNA): TGCAGTGCTCAGGGTTGGTATGGCTACACCTTC.

The sample holds a few counts of this clone. This chain uses TRBV10-3 with TRBJ2-3; D gene unclear. Trimming pared 5 bases from V and 6 bases from J, leaving 9 bases between. This CDR3 has 12 residues. Germline CDR1 and CDR2: ENHRY and SYGVKD. CDR3 protein: CAISPFLDTQYF. CDR3 nucleotide sequence: TGTGCCATCAGTCCGTTCCTGGATACGCAGTATTTT.

The table lists this clone with a count of one. The rearrangement uses TRBV6-5 and TRBJ1-2; D not certain. The CDR3 length is 15 residues. Trimming left V 0 bases short and J 0 bases short, with 8 bases between. Germline lookup yields CDR1 MNHEY and CDR2 SVGAGI. CDR3 coding DNA: TGTGCCAGCAGTTACTCGGGCGGGTCTAACTATGGCTACACCTTC. It codes for CASSYSGGSNYGYTF.

The genes are TRBV7-9 and TRBJ2-2, with TRBD1 identical over 10 bases. V shed 5 bases, J shed 6 bases, and the junction held 9 bases outside the gene matches. The V gene's germline CDR1 is SEHNR and CDR2 FQNEAQ (reference sequence). CDR3 length: 16 amino acids. CDR3 sequence: CASSVTTGGNPGELFF. The CDR3 coding sequence is TGTGCCAGCAGCGTAACGACAGGGGGCAACCCCGGGGAGCTGTTTTTT.

This clone was seen once. The V and J genes are TRBV5-1 and TRBJ2-3, with 16 nucleotides matching TRBD2. This CDR3 is 16 amino acids long. After removal of 4 bases from V and 5 bases from J, the junction contained 4 bases not matched to a gene. CDR1 is SGHRS and CDR2 is YFSETQ in the germline V gene. The CDR3 spells CASSGGTSGRVDTQYF. CDR3 nucleotide sequence: TGCGCCAGCAGCGGCGGGACTAGCGGGAGGGTAGATACGCAGTATTTT.

The chain has TRBV9 and TRBJ2-3; the match to TRBD2 covers 9 bases. The CDR3 is 17 amino acids. With 0 bases clipped from V and 4 bases from J, the junction kept 9 bases outside the gene matches. Germline V gene lookup returns CDR1 SGDLS and CDR2 YYNGEE. CDR3 region: CASSVGWRGGVPDTQYF. The CDR3 coding sequence is TGTGCCAGCAGCGTAGGATGGCGGGGGGGCGTTCCAGATACGCAGTATTTT.

This clone has a handful of counts. This chain joins TRBV5-4 and TRBJ2-1; possible D gene TRBD2, 5 bases. The CDR3 is 13 residues long. Germline loops: CDR1 SGHNT, CDR2 YYREEE (reference sequence). The V end was cut by 10 bases, the J end by 1 base, with 12 bases between. The CDR3 DNA is TGTGCCTCCTCCCTAGCATCCTACAATGAGCAGTTCTTC. It yields the protein CASSLASYNEQFF. Drawing the rest from reference TRBV5-4 and TRBJ2-1, the complete variable domain is ETGVTQSPTHLIKTRGQQVTLRCSSQSGHNTVSWYQQALGQGPQFIFQYYREEENGRGNFPPRFSGLQFPNYSSELNVNALELDDSALYLCASSLASYNEQFFGPGTRLTVL.

The rearrangement joins TRBV6-5 to TRBJ2-2; D is possibly TRBD1 (6 bases). Per germline, CDR1 MNHEY and CDR2 SVGAGI. The length of the CDR3 is 14 residues. Trimming took off 2 bases at V and 7 bases at J, with 11 bases between the two ends. The CDR3 reads CASSYNREIGELFF. The CDR3 DNA reads TGTGCCAGCAGTTACAACAGGGAGATCGGGGAGCTGTTTTTT.

The genes are TRBV5-4 and TRBJ2-7, with D maybe TRBD2 (7 bases). The CDR3 has 14 amino acids. Trimming left V 0 bases short and J 3 bases short, with 10 bases between. Per the germline V gene, CDR1 is SGHNT and CDR2 is YYREEE (reference sequence). This CDR3 is CASSLGGGLYEQYF. In DNA form, the CDR3 reads TGTGCCAGCAGCTTGGGCGGGGGCCTCTACGAGCAGTACTTC. Full variable domain (outside the CDR3, taken from reference TRBV5-4 and TRBJ2-7): ETGVTQSPTHLIKTRGQQVTLRCSSQSGHNTVSWYQQALGQGPQFIFQYYREEENGRGNFPPRFSGLQFPNYSSELNVNALELDDSALYLCASSLGGGLYEQYFGPGTRLTVT.

The CDR3 DNA follows: TGTGCCAGCAGTACCGGGACACTTGAAAAACTGTTTTTT. Translation: CASSTGTLEKLFF. The chain links TRBV6-6 to TRBJ1-4; a weak D match, TRBD1 (6 bases). Germline V gene data show CDR1 as MNHNY and CDR2 as SVGAGI (reference sequence). The CDR3 is 13 residues long. Trimming stripped 5 bases from V and 7 bases from J, with 11 bases between.

The chain joins TRBV7-9 to TRBJ1-2, with 7 bases identical to TRBD1. Trimming cost V 5 bases and J 6 bases; bases outside gene matches: 6. This CDR3 has 13 residues. Germline lookup yields CDR1 SEHNR and CDR2 FQNEAQ (reference sequence). The DNA for the CDR3 is TGTGCCAGCAGCCTGAACAGGGGTAATGGCTACACCTTC. Its translation: CASSLNRGNGYTF.

This clone appeared once. J is TRBJ2-2 and V is TRBV5-1; TRBD1 agrees at 8 bases. Germline loops: CDR1 SGHRS, CDR2 YFSETQ. The CDR3 loop spans 14 amino acids. V shed 4 bases and J 3 bases; nucleotides not matched to a gene: 2. CDR3 in DNA: TGCGCCAGCAGCCCACAGGGGGACACCGGGGAGCTGTTTTTT. Protein: CASSPQGDTGELFF.

This clone was observed a handful of times. The chain is built from TRBV6-1 and TRBJ2-1; 8 bases agree with TRBD1. V lost 6 bases to trimming and J lost 9 bases; unmatched junction nucleotides: 13. The CDR3 extends over 15 amino acids. Germline CDR1 and CDR2: MNHNS and SASEGT. As DNA, the CDR3 is TGTGCCAGCAGGGTCTGGGACAGGTCAGTCGGTGAGCAGTTCTTC. Translating it yields CASRVWDRSVGEQFF.

The V call is TRBV7-8, the J call TRBJ1-5; 10 bases fit TRBD1. The CDR3 sequence is 14 residues long. The V gene end was trimmed by 5 bases and the J gene end by 7 bases; junction bases not matched to a gene: 5. Germline CDR1 reads SGHVS; CDR2 reads FQNEAQ. The CDR3 bases are TGTGCCAGCAGCGGAAGGACAGGGGGACAGCCCCAGCATTTT. It translates to CASSGRTGGQPQHF.

J is TRBJ2-3 and V is TRBV28; 7 bases are shared with TRBD1. Germline CDR1 and CDR2: MDHEN and SYDVKM. J was trimmed by 6 bases and V by 3 bases; bases with no gene match: 0. The CDR3 totals 12 residues. The CDR3 here is CASSFRGDTQYF. The DNA for the CDR3 is TGTGCCAGCAGTTTCAGGGGGGATACGCAGTATTTT.